The TCR beta chain under discussion was sequenced for a study of cytomegalovirus exposure and HLA in healthy donors. Study results and limitations: TCR beta sequences numbering roughly 18,000 were associated with HLA alleles at 0.05 false discovery rate in a later analysis.

A word on this clone: Its antigen is currently unknown.

This CDR3 has 13 amino acids. Between the trimmed V and J ends, which lost 1 base and 4 bases, there was a span of 7 bases. The germline gives CDR1 PRHDT, CDR2 FYEKMQ (reference sequence). The study ran its PCR with 60 Vbeta and 13 Jbeta primers. Profiling relied on immunoSEQ multiplex PCR, and the TCRdb table lists in-frame clones only, not all of them. The table shows about 36,000 clones, with 55% to 75% occurring only once. The TCR originated in a man younger than 40 in good health and CMV-seronegative. V usage is TRBV13 and J usage is TRBJ1-1, with unresolved D. The sample was PBMCs. The DNA of the CDR3 is TGTGCCAGCAGCTTAGAAACCAGCACTGAAGCTTTCTTT. Encoded protein: CASSLETSTEAFF.